The entry below describes one T cell receptor beta chain. Antigen: not known. The CDR3 is 11 residues long. The germline gives CDR1 SNHLY, CDR2 FYNNEI. V was cut by 4 bases and J by 9 bases, with 7 bases left in between. The split of CD4+ cells yielded CD45RA+ naive and CD45RA-negative memory subsets. Several immunoSEQ plates held equal portions of the genomic DNA taken from each subset. Method: immunoSEQ multiplex PCR; TCRdb's copy keeps in-frame clones and lacks some. The sample records 300,000 or so clones, approximately 79% being singletons. This sample stems from a study of shared clonotypes between healthy human individuals. Study-level findings and limits: Non-shared clonotypes had lower generation probabilities than those shared by all four donors. Inspection by rarefaction showed sorted-subset sequencing to be incomplete despite large depth.

V usage is TRBV2 and J usage is TRBJ2-1; no definite D call. Sequencing was done on a sample of memory CD4+ T cells sorted from blood. Subset in this sample: CD45RA-negative fraction. The TCR comes from a man aged 25 to 45 in good health. CDR3 residues: CASSVFAEQFF. DNA for the CDR3: TGTGCCAGCAGTGTTTTCGCTGAGCAGTTCTTC.